This T cell receptor beta chain is drawn from a study of T-cell memory formation after mild COVID-19 listed by TCRdb under 2021. Looking at the study overall: Most TCR sequence clusters were specific to one of the two donors. In two donors, T-cell clones that expanded and contracted after mild COVID-19 were tracked by sequencing TCRalpha and TCRbeta repertoires over time. The cohort was made up of two young adult volunteers, one female and one male, who were previously healthy. Overall study outcomes, separate from this receptor: Contracting CD4+ clones appeared mostly in the CM and EM memory subsets, whereas CD8+ clones were enriched in EMRA. SARS-CoV-2 specificity was not confirmed for the second-wave clones peaking on day 37. From day 15 to 85, contracting clones showed balanced CD4/CD8 phenotypes, whereas a second wave of clones that expanded from day 15 to 37 leaned towards CD4+. The study covered only a couple of mild cases, and larger cohorts including severe cases with pre-infection samples were considered necessary. Some responding clones were detected in pre-infection memory, which suggested that pre-existing cross-reactive memory T cells had joined the SARS-CoV-2 response.

Ficoll-Paque density gradient centrifugation was the method used to isolate PBMCs. This clonotype showed up just a few times. Its antigen is not yet known. No base qualities exist here, and no much larger clone lies one base off it. Sequencing relied on an Illumina NovaSeq 6000. Using 5'RACE with constant-segment primers, TCRalpha and TCRbeta cDNA libraries were constructed, with sample barcodes and unique molecular identifiers added in the process. RNA was extracted from every sample with Trizol reagent. Libraries were amplified in two PCR steps, with a second sample barcode and Illumina TruSeq adapters added in the second step. Sequencing of libraries was performed on an Illumina NovaSeq with 2 x 150 bp paired-end reads. On the authors' methods: The reads were demultiplexed and collapsed into UMI-guided consensus sequences using migec v1.2.7. Using mixcr v2.1.11, the UMI consensuses were aligned to TRA and TRB V and J templates and assembled into clonotypes. Expanded or contracted clonotypes were those called significant by both edgeR and NoisET, with noise models trained on biological replicates. edgeR calls used a false discovery rate-adjusted p below 0.01 and a log2 fold-change threshold of 1. As an exploratory analysis of dynamics, PCA with hierarchical clustering was applied to max-normalized trajectories of the 1000 most abundant clonotypes. Separately sequenced CD4+ and CD8+ repertoires were used to assign the CD4 or CD8 phenotype of responding clones. The raw public reads went through TCRdb reprocessing: fastp at Q25, MiXCR clone calling, in-frame beta chains kept. A single entry per CDR3 protein holds the most common genes and DNA from its merged rows. It is TCRdb's table, rather than the study itself, that gives the V and J calls and clone size. This sample lists about 620,000 distinct CDR3 sequences; more than 15% were detected once. The ten largest clones capture approximately 12% of the sample.

The V end loses 4 bases and the J end loses 9 bases, and a stretch of 10 bases separates them. There are 12 amino acids in the CDR3, from cysteine to phenylalanine inclusive. Only CDR3 DNA remains: 36 bases, in frame from the first base. The CDR1 and CDR2 encoded by the germline V gene (reference sequence) are LGHDT and YNNKEL. The specimen sequenced was PBMCs or a T cell subset sorted from them (not recorded which). The sequence was obtained from an adult woman who had mild COVID-19 (a few samples of this study predate the infection). The sample titles of this study are shuffled in the database, so cell type and time point are left out; the donor was told from shared clones. The chain couples TRBV3-1 to TRBJ2-1, with the D gene not confidently named. CDR3 sequence: CASSLILGEQFF. Here is the DNA: TGTGCCAGCAGCCTCATTCTCGGTGAGCAGTTCTTC.